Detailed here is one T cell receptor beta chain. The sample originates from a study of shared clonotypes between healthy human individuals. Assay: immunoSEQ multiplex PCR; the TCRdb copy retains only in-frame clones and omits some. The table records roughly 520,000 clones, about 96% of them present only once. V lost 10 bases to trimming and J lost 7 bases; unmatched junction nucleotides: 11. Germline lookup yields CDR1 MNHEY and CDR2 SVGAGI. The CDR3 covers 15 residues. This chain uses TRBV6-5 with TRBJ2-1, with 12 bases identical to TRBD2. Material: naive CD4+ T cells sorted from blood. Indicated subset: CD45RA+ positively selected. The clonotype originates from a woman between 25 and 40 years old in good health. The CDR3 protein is CATTGTSGLENEQFF. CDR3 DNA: TGTGCCACGACAGGGACTAGCGGGTTGGAAAATGAGCAGTTCTTC.